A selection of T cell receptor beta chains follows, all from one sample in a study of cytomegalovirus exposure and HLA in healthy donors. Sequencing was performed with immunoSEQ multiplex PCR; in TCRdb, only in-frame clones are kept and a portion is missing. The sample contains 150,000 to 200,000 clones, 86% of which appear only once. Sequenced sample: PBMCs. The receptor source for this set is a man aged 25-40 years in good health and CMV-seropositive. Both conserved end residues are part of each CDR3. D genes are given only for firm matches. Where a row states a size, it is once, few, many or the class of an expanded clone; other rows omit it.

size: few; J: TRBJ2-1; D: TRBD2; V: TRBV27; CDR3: CASSLISGINEQFF; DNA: TGTGCCAGCAGTTTGATTAGCGGGATCAATGAGCAGTTCTTC
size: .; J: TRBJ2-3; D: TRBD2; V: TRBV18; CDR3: CASSPLAGGDTDTQYF; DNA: TGTGCCAGCTCACCACTAGCGGGAGGAGACACAGATACGCAGTATTTT
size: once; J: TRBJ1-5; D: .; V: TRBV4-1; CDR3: CASSPRQIYSNQPQHF; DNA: TGCGCCAGCAGCCCACGACAGATCTATAGCAATCAGCCCCAGCATTTT
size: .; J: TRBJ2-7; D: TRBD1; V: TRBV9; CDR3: CASSGTGQGRNPYEQYF; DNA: TGTGCCAGCAGCGGAACGGGACAGGGAAGAAATCCGTACGAGCAGTACTTC
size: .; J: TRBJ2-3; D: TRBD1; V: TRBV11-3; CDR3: CASSVRQGAVDTQYF; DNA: TGTGCCAGCAGCGTTCGACAGGGGGCAGTAGATACGCAGTATTTT
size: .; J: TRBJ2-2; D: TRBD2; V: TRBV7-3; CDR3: CASSLSAGGGTGELFF; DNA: TGTGCCAGCAGCCTCTCCGCGGGAGGGGGCACCGGGGAGCTGTTTTTT
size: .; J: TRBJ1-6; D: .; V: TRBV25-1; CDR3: CASSESLGFSPLHF; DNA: TGTGCCAGCAGTGAATCGCTGGGTTTTTCACCCCTCCACTTT
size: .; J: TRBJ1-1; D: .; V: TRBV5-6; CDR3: CASSLATGIAVNTEAFF; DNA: TGTGCCAGCAGCTTGGCCACAGGGATAGCGGTGAACACTGAAGCTTTCTTT
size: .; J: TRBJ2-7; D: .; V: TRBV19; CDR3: CASSIRVDTYEQYF; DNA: TGTGCCAGTAGTATACGGGTCGATACCTACGAGCAGTACTTC
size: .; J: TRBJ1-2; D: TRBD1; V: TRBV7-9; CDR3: CASSLSGGYYGYTF; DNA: TGTGCCAGCAGCTTATCAGGGGGCTACTATGGCTACACCTTC
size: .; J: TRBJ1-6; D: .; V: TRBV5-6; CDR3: CASSLVQVSPLHF; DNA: TGTGCCAGCAGCTTGGTCCAGGTGTCGCCCCTCCACTTT
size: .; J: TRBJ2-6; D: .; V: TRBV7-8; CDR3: CASSLVVAVSGANVLTF; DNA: TGTGCCAGCAGCTTAGTGGTAGCAGTCTCTGGGGCCAACGTCCTGACTTTC
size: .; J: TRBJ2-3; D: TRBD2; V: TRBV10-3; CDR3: CAIRAGEEGDTQYF; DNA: TGTGCCATCAGGGCGGGGGAAGAAGGAGATACGCAGTATTTT
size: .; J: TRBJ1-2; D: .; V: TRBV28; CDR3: CASSSGPPSHGYTF; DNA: TGTGCCAGCAGTTCGGGACCGCCTTCCCATGGCTACACCTTC
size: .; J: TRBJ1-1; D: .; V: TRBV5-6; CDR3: CASSEPRTERAFF; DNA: TGTGCCAGCAGCGAACCTAGGACGGAAAGGGCTTTCTTT
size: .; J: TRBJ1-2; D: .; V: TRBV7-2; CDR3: CASSLAVRYGYTF; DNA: TGTGCCAGCAGCTTAGCGGTTCGCTATGGCTACACCTTC
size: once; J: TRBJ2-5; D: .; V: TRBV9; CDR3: CASSPQVEISVGTQYF; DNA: TGTGCCAGCAGCCCCCAGGTAGAAATTAGCGTCGGGACCCAGTACTTC
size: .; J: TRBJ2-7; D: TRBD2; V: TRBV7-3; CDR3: CASSLGPSGPYEQYF; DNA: TGTGCCAGCAGCTTAGGGCCTAGCGGTCCCTACGAGCAGTACTTC
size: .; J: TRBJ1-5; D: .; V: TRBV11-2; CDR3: CASSLSRWGQPQHF; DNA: TGTGCCAGCAGCTTATCCAGGTGGGGTCAGCCCCAGCATTTT
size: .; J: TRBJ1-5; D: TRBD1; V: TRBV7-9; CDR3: CASSLGQGKNQPQHF; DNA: TGTGCCAGCAGCCTTGGACAGGGAAAGAATCAGCCCCAGCATTTT
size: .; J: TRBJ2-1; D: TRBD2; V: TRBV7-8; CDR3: CASSLAKGLDDEQFF; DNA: TGTGCCAGCAGCTTAGCAAAAGGACTAGACGATGAGCAGTTCTTC
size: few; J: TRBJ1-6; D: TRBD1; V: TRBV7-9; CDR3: CASSLGTGPSPLHF; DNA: TGTGCCAGCAGCCTTGGGACAGGACCTTCACCCCTCCACTTT
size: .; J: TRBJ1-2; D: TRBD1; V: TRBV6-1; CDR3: CASREGAVNYGYTF; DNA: TGTGCCAGCAGAGAGGGGGCAGTGAACTATGGCTACACCTTC
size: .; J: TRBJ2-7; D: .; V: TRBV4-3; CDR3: CASSQDSGGYEQYF; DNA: TGCGCCAGCAGCCAAGATTCTGGGGGCTACGAGCAGTACTTC
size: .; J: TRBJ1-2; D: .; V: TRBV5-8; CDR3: CASSLLWQGSGYTF; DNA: TGTGCCAGCAGCTTGTTATGGCAGGGGAGTGGCTACACCTTC
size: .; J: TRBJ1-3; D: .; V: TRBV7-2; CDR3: CASSLGAVRSGNTIYF; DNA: TGTGCCAGCAGCCTAGGGGCCGTTCGCTCTGGAAACACCATATATTTT
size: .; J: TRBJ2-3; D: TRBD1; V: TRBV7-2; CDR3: CASSFDRASAQYF; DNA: TGTGCCAGCAGCTTCGACAGGGCATCAGCGCAGTATTTT
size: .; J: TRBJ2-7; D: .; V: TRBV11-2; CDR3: CASSLDMGTTSRRYEQYF; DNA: TGTGCCAGCAGCTTAGATATGGGGACAACATCTCGACGGTACGAGCAGTACTTC
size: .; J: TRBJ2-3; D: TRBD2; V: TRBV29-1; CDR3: CSVDPTSGSTDTQYF; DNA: TGCAGCGTTGATCCGACTAGCGGGAGCACAGATACGCAGTATTTT
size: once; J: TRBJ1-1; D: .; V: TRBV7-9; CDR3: CASSFSSVRSEAFF; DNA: TGTGCCAGCAGCTTTTCCTCGGTTCGGTCTGAAGCTTTCTTT
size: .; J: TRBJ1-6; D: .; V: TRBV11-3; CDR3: CASSSGLILGSPLHF; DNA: TGTGCCAGCAGCTCGGGACTTATACTGGGTTCACCCCTCCACTTT
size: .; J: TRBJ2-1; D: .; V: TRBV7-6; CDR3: CASSPITSRGSYNEQFF; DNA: TGTGCCAGCAGCCCCATTACGTCTAGGGGCTCCTACAATGAGCAGTTCTTC
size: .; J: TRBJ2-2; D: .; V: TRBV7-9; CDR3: CASRRLLGVSGELFF; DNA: TGTGCCAGCAGACGGCTGCTAGGGGTTTCCGGGGAGCTGTTTTTT
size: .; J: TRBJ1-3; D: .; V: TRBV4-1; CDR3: CASSQSGSSGNTIYF; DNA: TGCGCCAGCAGCCAATCGGGCAGCTCTGGAAACACCATATATTTT
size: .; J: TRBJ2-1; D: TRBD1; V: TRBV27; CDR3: CASRYTGDYNEQFF; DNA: TGTGCCAGCAGGTACACAGGGGACTACAATGAGCAGTTCTTC
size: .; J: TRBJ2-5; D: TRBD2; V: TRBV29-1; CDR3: CSGAGEGETQYF; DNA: TGCAGCGGAGCGGGAGAGGGGGAGACCCAGTACTTC
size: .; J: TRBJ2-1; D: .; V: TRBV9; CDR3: CASSRRATYNEQFF; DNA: TGTGCCAGCAGCCGCCGTGCCACCTACAATGAGCAGTTCTTC
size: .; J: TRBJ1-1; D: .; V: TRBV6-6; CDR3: CASSWTVNTEAFF; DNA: TGTGCCAGCAGTTGGACAGTGAACACTGAAGCTTTCTTT
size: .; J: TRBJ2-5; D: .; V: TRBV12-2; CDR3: CASRLTPGALSPLYQETQYF; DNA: TGTGCAAGTCGCTTAACCCCAGGGGCCCTGAGCCCCCTTTACCAAGAGACCCAGTACTTC
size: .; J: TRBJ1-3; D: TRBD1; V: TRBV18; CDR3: CASTAGQDRNTIYF; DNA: TGTGCCAGCACAGCTGGACAGGACAGAAACACCATATATTTT
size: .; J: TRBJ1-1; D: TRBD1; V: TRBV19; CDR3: CASSWTGVGTEAFF; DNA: TGTGCCAGTAGTTGGACAGGCGTAGGCACTGAAGCTTTCTTT